A selection of T cell receptor beta chains follows, all from one sample in a study of T cells after yellow fever vaccination. TCRdb passed the 5' RACE reads through MiXCR, listing each CDR3 protein once. Counted here are 300,000 to 450,000 distinct CDR3 sequences, 6.2% occurring once; the ten biggest clones make up over 12%. The specimen was PBMCs, collected 5 days after the yellow fever booster vaccination. The receptors come from a man aged 25 to 40 who received the YFV17D yellow fever vaccine. CDR3s include the opening cysteine and the closing phenylalanine or tryptophan. Each record gives: CDR3 length, clone size, V gene, J gene, D gene, CDR3 DNA, CDR3 protein. A D gene is named only where the DNA matches it firmly. Clone size is shown for a subset of rows, as once, few, many or a class of expanded clone.

length: 15; size: NA; V: TRBV7-2; J: TRBJ2-3; D: NA; DNA: TGTGCCAGCAGCTTTATGTGGAGCGGGACAGATACGCAGTATTTT; CDR3: CASSFMWSGTDTQYF
length: 16; size: many; V: TRBV3-1; J: TRBJ2-1; D: TRBD1; DNA: TGTGCCAGCAGCCAAGGGGTCCAGGGGGTATACAATGAGCAGTTCTTC; CDR3: CASSQGVQGVYNEQFF
length: 12; size: many; V: TRBV28; J: TRBJ1-1; D: NA; DNA: TGTGCCAGCAGTTTACAGAACACTGAAGCTTTCTTT; CDR3: CASSLQNTEAFF
length: 15; size: few; V: TRBV29-1; J: TRBJ2-1; D: TRBD2; DNA: TGCAGCGTTCCAATTAGCGGGCTGAGATACAATGAGCAGTTCTTC; CDR3: CSVPISGLRYNEQFF
length: 14; size: few; V: TRBV28; J: TRBJ2-7; D: TRBD1; DNA: TGTGCCAGCAGTTTATGGGACAGGGCCTACGAGCAGTACTTC; CDR3: CASSLWDRAYEQYF
length: 16; size: few; V: TRBV12-3/TRBV12-4; J: TRBJ1-5; D: NA; DNA: TGTGCCAGCAGTCCGTACGGAGACTTAAGCAATCAGCCCCAGCATTTT; CDR3: CASSPYGDLSNQPQHF
length: 15; size: NA; V: TRBV12-3/TRBV12-4; J: TRBJ2-5; D: NA; DNA: TGTGCCAGCAGGATATTAACCGGGAGAGCAGAGACCCAGTACTTC; CDR3: CASRILTGRAETQYF
length: 10; size: many; V: TRBV29-1; J: TRBJ2-1; D: NA; DNA: TGCAGCGTTGATGACTATGAGCAGTTCTTC; CDR3: CSVDDYEQFF
length: 13; size: few; V: TRBV10-3; J: TRBJ2-5; D: NA; DNA: TGTGCCATCAGCGGCACCATCGGAGAGACCCAGTACTTC; CDR3: CAISGTIGETQYF
length: 15; size: few; V: TRBV19; J: TRBJ1-5; D: TRBD1; DNA: TGTGCCAGTAATCCGGGACAGGGTGCCGATCAGCCCCAGCATTTT; CDR3: CASNPGQGADQPQHF
length: 15; size: few; V: TRBV18; J: TRBJ2-2; D: TRBD2; DNA: TGTGCCAGCTCACCGGGACTAGAGAACACCGGGGAGCTGTTTTTT; CDR3: CASSPGLENTGELFF
length: 13; size: NA; V: TRBV20-1; J: TRBJ2-7; D: TRBD2; DNA: TGCAGTGCTAGAGGCGGGAGAGGCTACGAGCAGTACTTC; CDR3: CSARGGRGYEQYF
length: 13; size: few; V: TRBV5-8; J: TRBJ2-1; D: TRBD1; DNA: TGTGCCAGCAGTCGGGACAGGGGGCAGGAGCAGTTCTTC; CDR3: CASSRDRGQEQFF
length: 14; size: many; V: TRBV2; J: TRBJ2-3; D: TRBD2; DNA: TGTGCCAGCAGGAGGGAGGGTAACACAGATACGCAGTATTTT; CDR3: CASRREGNTDTQYF
length: 17; size: few; V: TRBV7-8; J: TRBJ2-2; D: TRBD2; DNA: TGTGCCAGCAGCTTCGCCGGGACTAGCGCGAACACCGGGGAGCTGTTTTTT; CDR3: CASSFAGTSANTGELFF
length: 12; size: NA; V: TRBV18; J: TRBJ2-7; D: NA; DNA: TGTGCCAGCTCATACGACGGGTACGAGCAGTACTTC; CDR3: CASSYDGYEQYF
length: 15; size: few; V: TRBV20-1; J: TRBJ2-5; D: NA; DNA: TGCAGTGCCTCCCAGGTCGGGACGGAGAAGAGAACCCAGTACTTC; CDR3: CSASQVGTEKRTQYF
length: 16; size: NA; V: TRBV27; J: TRBJ2-2; D: TRBD2; DNA: TGTGCCAGCAGCATTCTGACTAGCGGGAGCACCGGGGAGCTGTTTTTT; CDR3: CASSILTSGSTGELFF
length: 14; size: NA; V: TRBV5-1; J: TRBJ2-2; D: NA; DNA: TGCGCCAGCAGCCCTGGTGGGAGCGCCGGGGAGCTGTTTTTT; CDR3: CASSPGGSAGELFF
length: 14; size: NA; V: TRBV12-3/TRBV12-4; J: TRBJ2-3; D: NA; DNA: TGTGCCAGCAGTTTTGAAGGTCAAGCGCGTAAGCAGTATTTT; CDR3: CASSFEGQARKQYF
length: 13; size: few; V: TRBV6-2/TRBV6-3; J: TRBJ1-1; D: NA; DNA: TGTGCCAGCACCCGAGGATGGGCAGTTGAAGCTTTCTTT; CDR3: CASTRGWAVEAFF
length: 15; size: few; V: TRBV5-5; J: TRBJ2-3; D: NA; DNA: TGTGCCAGCAGCCCGACGGACTTCGGCACAGATACGCAGTATTTT; CDR3: CASSPTDFGTDTQYF
length: 17; size: many; V: TRBV11-2; J: TRBJ2-7; D: TRBD2; DNA: TGTGCCAGCAGCTTAGTTAGCGGGAGCTTCACGGGGGACGAGCAGTACTTC; CDR3: CASSLVSGSFTGDEQYF
length: 13; size: few; V: TRBV29-1; J: TRBJ2-3; D: NA; DNA: TGCAGCGTTGACGGCAGAAGCACAGATACGCAGTATTTT; CDR3: CSVDGRSTDTQYF
length: 18; size: NA; V: TRBV7-2; J: TRBJ2-3; D: TRBD2; DNA: TGTGCCAGCAGCTTAGCCCGACTAGCGGGAAGGAGCACAGATACGCAGTATTTT; CDR3: CASSLARLAGRSTDTQYF
length: 13; size: NA; V: TRBV20-1; J: TRBJ2-1; D: TRBD2; DNA: TGCAGTGCTCCCCCTAGCGGGAGTAATGAGCAGTTCTTC; CDR3: CSAPPSGSNEQFF
length: 15; size: few; V: TRBV27; J: TRBJ2-5; D: NA; DNA: TGTGCCAGCAGTAGCAAAGGGGACCGCCGGGAGACCCAGTACTTC; CDR3: CASSSKGDRRETQYF
length: 14; size: many; V: TRBV28; J: TRBJ2-1; D: NA; DNA: TGTGCCAGCACCCCGGGGAGGGGGAGTTTGAAGCAGTTCTTC; CDR3: CASTPGRGSLKQFF
length: 16; size: NA; V: TRBV7-3; J: TRBJ2-1; D: TRBD2; DNA: TGTGCCAGCAGCTCCCGGACTAGCGGGAACTACAATGAGCAGTTCTTC; CDR3: CASSSRTSGNYNEQFF
length: 14; size: many; V: TRBV28; J: TRBJ2-6; D: NA; DNA: TGTGCCAGCAGTTTACTCTCTGGGGCCAACGTCCTGACTTTC; CDR3: CASSLLSGANVLTF
length: 15; size: few; V: TRBV20-1; J: TRBJ2-1; D: TRBD1; DNA: TGCAGTGCTAGAGAACACGGACAGGCCAACAATGAGCAGTTCTTC; CDR3: CSAREHGQANNEQFF
length: 16; size: many; V: TRBV9; J: TRBJ2-1; D: TRBD2; DNA: TGTGCCAGCAGCGGCGGACTAGCGGGATCCTACAATGAGCAGTTCTTC; CDR3: CASSGGLAGSYNEQFF
length: 13; size: few; V: TRBV19; J: TRBJ1-5; D: NA; DNA: TGTGCCAGTAGTATACCCCCGAATCAGCCCCAGCATTTT; CDR3: CASSIPPNQPQHF
length: 16; size: many; V: TRBV5-1; J: TRBJ2-2; D: NA; DNA: TGCGCCAGCAGCTTGCGTACTAGAACGAACACCGGGGAGCTGTTTTTT; CDR3: CASSLRTRTNTGELFF
length: 14; size: many; V: TRBV7-2; J: TRBJ2-1; D: TRBD2; DNA: TGTGCCAGCAGCTTACCTAGCGGGAGGGGTGAGCAGTTCTTC; CDR3: CASSLPSGRGEQFF
length: 14; size: NA; V: TRBV20-1; J: TRBJ2-2; D: NA; DNA: TGCAGTGCGTTGAGGGCTGCAAACACCGGGGAGCTGTTTTTT; CDR3: CSALRAANTGELFF
length: 13; size: many; V: TRBV20-1; J: TRBJ1-2; D: NA; DNA: TGCAGTGCAATCGATCGGAGACGAAATGGCTACACCTTC; CDR3: CSAIDRRRNGYTF
length: 15; size: NA; V: TRBV29-1; J: TRBJ2-3; D: NA; DNA: TGCAGCGTGGAAACCAGAATGACAAGCACAGATACGCAGTATTTT; CDR3: CSVETRMTSTDTQYF
length: 15; size: few; V: TRBV15; J: TRBJ2-5; D: NA; DNA: TGTGCCACCAGCAGAGCTCCCGGGAGTCGAGAGACCCAGTACTTC; CDR3: CATSRAPGSRETQYF
length: 14; size: NA; V: TRBV20-1; J: TRBJ2-5; D: NA; DNA: TGCAGTGCTTCGAAGGGGGGGGGCGCGGAGACCCAGTACTTC; CDR3: CSASKGGGAETQYF
length: 13; size: few; V: TRBV12-3/TRBV12-4; J: TRBJ1-5; D: NA; DNA: TGTGCCAGCAGTTTGTCGGGGGCAGGGCCCCAGCATTTT; CDR3: CASSLSGAGPQHF
length: 19; size: NA; V: TRBV11-2; J: TRBJ2-1; D: TRBD2; DNA: TGTGCCAGCAGCTTAGGAAGGACGGGAGGGCCGAACTACTACAATGAGCAGTTCTTC; CDR3: CASSLGRTGGPNYYNEQFF